This TCR beta chain was obtained from a study of shared clonotypes between healthy human individuals. Overall study: Each donor contributed plates that comprised three CD4 naive, three CD4 memory, two CD8 naive and one CD8 memory.

Method: immunoSEQ multiplex PCR; TCRdb's copy keeps in-frame clones and lacks some. The profile shows roughly 1,800,000 clones, less than 95% of them singletons. CDR3 length: 15 amino acids. CDR1 is LNHNV, CDR2 YYDKDF, per germline (reference sequence). V was pared by 0 bases and J by 6 bases, with 12 bases between. Study-level results: Sequencing depth was a factor that was expected to affect clonotype sharing among donors. Larger estimated richness was generally recorded for naive subsets relative to memory subsets. Compared with clonotypes that all four donors shared, non-shared clonotypes had lower generation probabilities.

CD45RO-negative, CCR7-positively selected cells formed the naive CD8 fraction, excluding terminally differentiated effector memory CD45RA+ cells. Points on this clone: No antigen is known for it. Other DNA sequences of this sample code for an identical CDR3.

The chain combines TRBV15 with TRBJ1-5; possibly TRBD1 for D (6 bases). The clonotype was recovered from a man younger than 30 in good health. The sample was naive CD8+ T cells sorted from blood. CDR3 in amino acids: CATSRDRGVGQPQHF. The CDR3 DNA follows: TGTGCCACCAGCAGAGACAGGGGCGTGGGTCAGCCCCAGCATTTT.